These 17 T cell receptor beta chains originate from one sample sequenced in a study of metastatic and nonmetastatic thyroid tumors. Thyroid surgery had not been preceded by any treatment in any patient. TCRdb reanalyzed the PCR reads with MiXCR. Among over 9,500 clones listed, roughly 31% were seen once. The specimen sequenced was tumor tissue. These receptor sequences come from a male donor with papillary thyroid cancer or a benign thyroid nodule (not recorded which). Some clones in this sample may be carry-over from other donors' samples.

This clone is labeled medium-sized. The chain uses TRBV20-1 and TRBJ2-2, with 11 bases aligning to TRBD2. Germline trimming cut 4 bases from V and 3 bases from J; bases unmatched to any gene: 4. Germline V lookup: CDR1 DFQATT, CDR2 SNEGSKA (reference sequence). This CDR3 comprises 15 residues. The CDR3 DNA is TGCAGTGCTAAAACTAGCGGGAGAGACACCGGGGAGCTGTTTTTT. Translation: CSAKTSGRDTGELFF.

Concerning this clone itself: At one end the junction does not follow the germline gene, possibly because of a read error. For the CDR3, the DNA is TGTGACAGCAGCCTAACTCGAGAAATGAACACTGAAGCTTTCTTT. As protein: CDSSLTREMNTEAFF. The chain carries TRBV7-3 and TRBJ1-1; no reliable D call. The CDR3 has 15 residues. Per germline, CDR1 SGHTA and CDR2 FQGTGA. Complete variable domain (other parts from reference TRBV7-3 and TRBJ1-1): GAGVSQTPSNKVTEKGKYVELRCDPISGHTALYWYRQSLGQGPEFLIYFQGTGAADDSGLPNDRFFAVRPEGSVSTLKIQRTERGDSAVYLCDSSLTREMNTEAFFGQGTRLTVV.

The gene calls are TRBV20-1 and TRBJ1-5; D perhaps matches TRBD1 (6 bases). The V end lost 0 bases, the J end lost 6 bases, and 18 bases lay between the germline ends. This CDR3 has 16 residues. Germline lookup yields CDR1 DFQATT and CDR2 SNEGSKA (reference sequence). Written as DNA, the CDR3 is TGCAGTGCTAGAGACCCGAAGGGGGGGTTGGGTCAGCCCCAGCATTTT. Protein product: CSARDPKGGLGQPQHF.

CDR3: CASSLKGGSYEQYF. As DNA, the CDR3 is TGTGCCAGCAGTTTAAAAGGAGGGAGCTACGAGCAGTACTTC. The V gene is TRBV27, the J gene TRBJ2-7; D possibly corresponds to TRBD2 (6 bases). Germline-derived CDR1 and CDR2 are MNHEY and SMNVEV (reference sequence). The CDR3 contains 14 residues. The germline V and J ends were trimmed by 2 bases and 3 bases, with 11 bases remaining between them.

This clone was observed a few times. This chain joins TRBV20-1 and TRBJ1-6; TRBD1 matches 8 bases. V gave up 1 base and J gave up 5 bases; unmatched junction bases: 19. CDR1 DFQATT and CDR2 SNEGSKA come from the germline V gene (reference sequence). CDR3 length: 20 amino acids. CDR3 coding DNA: TGCAGTGCTAGAGTCCCTAGGTACGGGGAGACAGGGGAAAATAATTCACCCCTCCACTTT. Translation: CSARVPRYGETGENNSPLHF.

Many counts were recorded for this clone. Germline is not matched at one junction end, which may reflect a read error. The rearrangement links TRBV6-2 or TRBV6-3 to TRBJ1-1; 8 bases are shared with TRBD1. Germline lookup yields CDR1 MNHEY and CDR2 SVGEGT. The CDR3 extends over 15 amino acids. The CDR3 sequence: CAGSYPTGVWTEAFF. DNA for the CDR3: TGTGCCGGCAGTTACCCGACAGGGGTATGGACTGAAGCTTTCTTT.

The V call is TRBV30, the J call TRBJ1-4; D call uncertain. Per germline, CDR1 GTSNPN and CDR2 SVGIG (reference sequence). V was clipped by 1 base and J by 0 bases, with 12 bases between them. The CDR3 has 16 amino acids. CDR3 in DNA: TGTGCCTGGAGTGAAGGGCCTTTCACAACTAATGAAAAACTGTTTTTT. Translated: CAWSEGPFTTNEKLFF.

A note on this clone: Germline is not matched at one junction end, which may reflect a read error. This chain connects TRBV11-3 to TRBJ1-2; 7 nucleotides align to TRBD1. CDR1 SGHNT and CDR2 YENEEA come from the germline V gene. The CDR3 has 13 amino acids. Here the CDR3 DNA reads TGTGCCACCAGCTTTCCAGGGGGAAACGGCGCCACCTTC. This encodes CATSFPGGNGATF.

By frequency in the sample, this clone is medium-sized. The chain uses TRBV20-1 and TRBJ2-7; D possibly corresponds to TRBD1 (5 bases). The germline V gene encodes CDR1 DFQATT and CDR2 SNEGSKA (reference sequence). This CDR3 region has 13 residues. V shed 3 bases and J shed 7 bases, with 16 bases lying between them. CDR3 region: CSASDWGRREQYV. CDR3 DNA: TGCAGTGCTAGTGATTGGGGCAGACGGGAGCAGTACGTC.

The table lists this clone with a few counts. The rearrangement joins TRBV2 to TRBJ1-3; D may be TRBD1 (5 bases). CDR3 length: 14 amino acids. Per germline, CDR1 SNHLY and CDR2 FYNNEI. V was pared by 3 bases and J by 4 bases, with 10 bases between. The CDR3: CASSDVGLGNTIYF. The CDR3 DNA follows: TGTGCCAGCAGTGACGTGGGGCTAGGAAACACCATATATTTT. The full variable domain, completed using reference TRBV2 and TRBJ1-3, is EPEVTQTPSHQVTQMGQEVILRCVPISNHLYFYWYRQILGQKVEFLVSFYNNEISEKSEIFDDQFSVERPDGSNFTLKIRSTKLEDSAMYFCASSDVGLGNTIYFGEGSWLTVV.

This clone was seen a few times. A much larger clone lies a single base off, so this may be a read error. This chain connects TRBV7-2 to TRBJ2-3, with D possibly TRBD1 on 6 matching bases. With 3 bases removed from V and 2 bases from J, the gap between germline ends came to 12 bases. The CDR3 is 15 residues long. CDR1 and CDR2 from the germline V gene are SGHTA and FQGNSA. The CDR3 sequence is CASSFTGHPTDTQYF. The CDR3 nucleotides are TGTGCCAGCAGCTTTACGGGACATCCCACAGATACGCAGTATTTT.

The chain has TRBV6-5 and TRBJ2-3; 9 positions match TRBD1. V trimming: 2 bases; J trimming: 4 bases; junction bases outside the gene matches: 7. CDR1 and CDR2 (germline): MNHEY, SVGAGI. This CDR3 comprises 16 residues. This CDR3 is CASSYATGTGSDTQYF. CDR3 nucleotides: TGTGCCAGCAGTTACGCTACCGGGACAGGGTCAGATACGCAGTATTTT.

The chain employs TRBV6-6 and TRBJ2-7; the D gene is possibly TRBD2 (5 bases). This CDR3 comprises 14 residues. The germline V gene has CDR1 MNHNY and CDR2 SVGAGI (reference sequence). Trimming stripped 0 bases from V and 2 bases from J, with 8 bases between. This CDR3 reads CASSYSAGTYEQYF. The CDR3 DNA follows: TGTGCCAGCAGTTACTCGGCCGGGACCTACGAGCAGTACTTC.

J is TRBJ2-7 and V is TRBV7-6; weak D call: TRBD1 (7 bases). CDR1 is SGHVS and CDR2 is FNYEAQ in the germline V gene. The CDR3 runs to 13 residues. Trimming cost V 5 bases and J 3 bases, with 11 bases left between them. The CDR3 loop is CASSMQGGYEQYF. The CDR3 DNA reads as TGTGCCAGCAGCATGCAGGGGGGCTACGAGCAGTACTTC.

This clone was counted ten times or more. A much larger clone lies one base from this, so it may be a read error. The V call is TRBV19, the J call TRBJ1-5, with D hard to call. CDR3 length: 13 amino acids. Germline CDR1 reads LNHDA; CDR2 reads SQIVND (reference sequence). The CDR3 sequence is CGSSRAAGQPQHF. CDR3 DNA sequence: TGTGGCAGTAGTAGGGCGGCGGGGCAGCCCCAGCATTTT.

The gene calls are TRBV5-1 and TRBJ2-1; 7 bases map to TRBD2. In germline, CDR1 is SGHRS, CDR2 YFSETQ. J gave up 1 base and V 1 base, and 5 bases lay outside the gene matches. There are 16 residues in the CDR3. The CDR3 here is CASSLRGDLSYNEQFF. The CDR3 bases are TGCGCCAGCAGCTTGCGGGGGGACCTTTCCTACAATGAGCAGTTCTTC.

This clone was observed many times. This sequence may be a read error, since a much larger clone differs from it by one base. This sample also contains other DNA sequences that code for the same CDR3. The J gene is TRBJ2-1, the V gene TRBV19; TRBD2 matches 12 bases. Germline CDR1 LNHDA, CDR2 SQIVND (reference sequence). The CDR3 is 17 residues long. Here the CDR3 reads CASSKGGILAGGNEQFF. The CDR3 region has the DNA TGTGCAAGTAGTAAAGGGGGGATACTAGCGGGAGGCAATGAGCAGTTCTTC.